This T cell receptor (beta chain) was recorded in a study of T-cell memory formation after mild COVID-19. Points from the study as a whole: Memory cells collected pre-infection included some clones that later responded, suggesting cross-reactive memory joined. Among clones contracting day 15 to 85, CD4/CD8 was balanced, whereas later expanders leaned CD4+.

TCRdb re-called the 5' RACE reads through MiXCR, storing one row per CDR3 protein. The table lists approximately 580,000 distinct CDR3 sequences, over 20% of them singletons. The CDR3 contains 14 residues. Per the germline V gene, CDR1 is SGHTA and CDR2 is FQGTGA. Trimming cost V 4 bases and J 7 bases; bases outside gene matches: 2. Comment on this clonotype: As yet, its antigen is unknown.

This receptor was identified in an adult woman who had mild COVID-19 (a few samples of this study predate the infection). Cell type and time point are not known. The J gene is TRBJ2-1, the V gene TRBV7-3; TRBD1 aligns across 12 bases. The specimen was PBMCs or a T cell subset sorted from them (not recorded which). CDR3 sequence: CASSSGQGANEQFF. Written as DNA, the CDR3 is TGTGCCAGCAGCTCGGGACAGGGGGCGAATGAGCAGTTCTTC.